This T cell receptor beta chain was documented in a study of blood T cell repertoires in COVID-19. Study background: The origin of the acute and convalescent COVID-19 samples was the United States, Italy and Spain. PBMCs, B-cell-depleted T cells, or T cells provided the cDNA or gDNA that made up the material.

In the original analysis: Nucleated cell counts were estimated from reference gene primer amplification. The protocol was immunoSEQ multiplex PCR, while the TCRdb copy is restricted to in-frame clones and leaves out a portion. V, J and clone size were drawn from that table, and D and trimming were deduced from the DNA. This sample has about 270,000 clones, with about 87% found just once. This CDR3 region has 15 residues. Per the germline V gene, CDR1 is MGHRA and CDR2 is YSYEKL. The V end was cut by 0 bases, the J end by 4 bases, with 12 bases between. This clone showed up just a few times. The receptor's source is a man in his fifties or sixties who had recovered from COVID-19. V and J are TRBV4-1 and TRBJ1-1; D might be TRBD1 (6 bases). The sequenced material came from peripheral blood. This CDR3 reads CASSQEGRGATEAFF. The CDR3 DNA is TGCGCCAGCAGCCAAGAAGGGAGGGGGGCCACTGAAGCTTTCTTT.